One and the same sample provided the 29 T cell receptor beta chains below, sequenced in a study of CD8 T cells in ankylosing spondylitis. Each CDR3 protein gets one entry after TCRdb re-called the 5' RACE reads with MiXCR. The sample lists 250,000 to 350,000 distinct CDR3 sequences; around 19% were seen once. The material sequenced was blood, either unsorted or a sorted T cell fraction (not recorded which). These receptor sequences come from a male donor with ankylosing spondylitis or in good health (not recorded which).

This clonotype was observed many times. The DNA of the CDR3 is TGCAGTGCTGGACTAGCGGGGACCTACGAGCAGTACGTC. This translates into CSAGLAGTYEQYV. The chain combines TRBV20-1 with TRBJ2-7; 12 bases align to TRBD2. The CDR3 has 13 residues. V lost 5 bases, J lost 2 bases, and 1 base stayed unmatched. From germline, CDR1 is DFQATT and CDR2 SNEGSKA (reference sequence).

The rearrangement uses TRBV29-1 and TRBJ2-3; 7 bases are a match to TRBD1. The germline CDR1 and CDR2 sequences are SQVTM and ANQGSEA. The junction had 4 bases not matched to a gene; V was cut back by 6 bases and J by 4 bases. The CDR3 is made up of 12 amino acids. CDR3 bases: TGCAGCGTGGAGCAGGGGGCAGATACGCAGTATTTT. Residues: CSVEQGADTQYF.

This chain uses TRBV6-1 with TRBJ1-3; 9 positions agree with TRBD1. V lost 6 bases to trimming and J lost 4 bases; unmatched junction nucleotides: 13. This CDR3 contains 17 residues. CDR1 and CDR2 (germline): MNHNS, SASEGT. This chain's CDR3 is CASSSPGTGITGNTIYF. The CDR3 DNA sequence: TGTGCCAGCAGCTCCCCGGGGACAGGGATAACGGGAAACACCATATATTTT.

The rearrangement links TRBV11-2 to TRBJ1-1; no clear D gene. The CDR3 is made up of 12 amino acids. With 7 bases removed from V and 1 base from J, the gap between germline ends came to 7 bases. Germline CDR1 SGHAT, CDR2 FQNNGV. The CDR3 is CASMSSNTEAFF. As DNA, the CDR3 is TGTGCCAGCATGAGTTCGAACACTGAAGCTTTCTTT.

This clonotype is medium-sized by share. The chain employs TRBV5-1 and TRBJ1-2; D is unresolved. Germline CDR1 SGHRS, CDR2 YFSETQ. Trimming stripped 6 bases from V and 2 bases from J, with 11 bases between. The CDR3 loop spans 13 amino acids. CDR3 residues: CASTPGMNYGYTF. The DNA for the CDR3 is TGCGCCAGCACGCCCGGTATGAACTATGGCTACACCTTC.

This clonotype came up a few times. The chain joins TRBV20-1 to TRBJ2-2; D is possibly TRBD1 (6 bases). CDR1 and CDR2 from the germline V gene are DFQATT and SNEGSKA (reference sequence). This CDR3 spans 15 amino acids. The V gene lost 1 base and the J gene lost 2 bases, with 11 bases spanning the gap. As DNA, the CDR3 is TGCAGTGCTAGAGGGGCAGGGGTAAACACCGGGGAGCTGTTTTTT. Protein product: CSARGAGVNTGELFF.

This sequence joins TRBV5-1 and TRBJ2-6, with unresolved D. The CDR3 totals 15 residues. Trimming took off 6 bases at V and 4 bases at J, with 14 bases between the two ends. The germline CDR1 and CDR2 sequences are SGHRS and YFSETQ. CDR3 nucleotide sequence: TGCGCCAGCACTATAGCATCGAGCGGGGCCAACGTCCTGACTTTC. Translated: CASTIASSGANVLTF.

The rearrangement links TRBV20-1 to TRBJ2-4, with TRBD2 as a possible D gene (7 bases). Germline loops: CDR1 DFQATT, CDR2 SNEGSKA (reference sequence). The CDR3 has 15 amino acids. The germline V and J ends were trimmed by 1 base and 4 bases, with 14 bases remaining between them. The CDR3 loop is CSARAVGGLKNIQYF. DNA for the CDR3: TGCAGTGCTAGAGCCGTGGGGGGGCTTAAAAACATTCAGTACTTC.

As regards this clonotype: An end of the junction differs from the germline gene, which may be a read error. V and J are TRBV2 and TRBJ1-5, with D tentatively TRBD1 (6 bases). Germline V gives CDR1 SNHLY, CDR2 FYNNEI. The CDR3 extends over 15 amino acids. The CDR3 sequence is CASSVGAQGNQSQHF. In DNA form, the CDR3 reads TGTGCCAGCAGTGTGGGCGCGCAGGGGAATCAGTCCCAGCATTTT.

The rearrangement links TRBV3-1 to TRBJ2-5; 8 nucleotides match TRBD2. CDR1 and CDR2 (germline): LGHDT, YNNKEL (reference sequence). CDR3 size: 18 residues. V lost 1 base to trimming and J lost 1 base; unmatched junction nucleotides: 11. CDR3 sequence (DNA): TGTGCCAGCAGCCAAGGAGCCACGATAGCGGGGTCCCAAGAGACCCAGTACTTC. This translates into CASSQGATIAGSQETQYF.

The J gene is TRBJ1-1, the V gene TRBV18; no clear D gene. Germline CDR1 KGHSH, CDR2 LQKENI. There are 13 residues in the CDR3. Trimming cost V 1 base and J 1 base, with 4 bases left between them. CDR3 sequence: CASSPQPNTEAFF. CDR3 nucleotides: TGTGCCAGCTCACCACAGCCGAACACTGAAGCTTTCTTT.

The chain carries TRBV19 and TRBJ1-6; maybe TRBD1 (6 bases). V lost 8 bases, J lost 5 bases, and 13 bases lay in between. The CDR3 is 14 amino acids. The germline V gene has CDR1 LNHDA and CDR2 SQIVND (reference sequence). The CDR3 sequence: CASGWTENNSPLHF. The CDR3, as DNA: TGTGCCAGTGGGTGGACAGAGAATAATTCACCCCTCCACTTT.

This clonotype was seen only a few times. This sequence joins TRBV12-3 or TRBV12-4 and TRBJ2-3; 7 nucleotides align to TRBD1. The CDR3 consists of 15 residues. V was pared by 2 bases and J by 1 base, with 3 bases of the junction left unmatched. CDR3 sequence reads: CASSLSGQGTDTQYF. The CDR3 DNA follows: TGTGCCAGCAGTTTATCAGGACAGGGCACAGATACGCAGTATTTT.

This clonotype occurred a few times. J is TRBJ2-3 and V is TRBV28, with 8 bases fitting TRBD1. The CDR3 extends over 15 amino acids. Germline V lookup: CDR1 MDHEN, CDR2 SYDVKM. V was clipped by 1 base and J by 4 bases; unmatched bases: 4. CDR3: CASSLSDRAADTQYF. The DNA of the CDR3 is TGTGCCAGCAGTTTATCGGACAGGGCGGCAGATACGCAGTATTTT. Full variable domain (outside the CDR3, taken from reference TRBV28 and TRBJ2-3): DVKVTQSSRYLVKRTGEKVFLECVQDMDHENMFWYRQDPGLGLRLIYFSYDVKMKEKGDIPEGYSVSREKKERFSLILESASTNQTSMYLCASSLSDRAADTQYFGPGTRLTVL.

This clonotype has a count of ten or more. The chain carries TRBV7-9 and TRBJ2-5; D may correspond to TRBD1 or TRBD2 (5 bases each). Germline V CDR1 and CDR2: SEHNR, FQNEAQ (reference sequence). This CDR3 is 14 amino acids long. The V and J ends lost 8 bases and 1 base respectively, with 14 bases between them. The CDR3 DNA follows: TGTGCCAGCGGACAACCCGGAGGCCAAGAGACCCAGTACTTC. This codes for CASGQPGGQETQYF.

The chain carries TRBV10-3 and TRBJ2-7; 7 bases are a match to TRBD2. The CDR3 is 15 amino acids. Germline-derived CDR1 and CDR2 are ENHRY and SYGVKD. CDR3 in DNA: TGTACCATCAGCTCGAGCGGGGACGGGCGGGTCGAGCAGTACGTC. Protein sequence: CTISSSGDGRVEQYV.

This clonotype has a count of ten or more. This chain connects TRBV3-1 to TRBJ2-5; D may be TRBD1 or TRBD2 (5 bases each). The CDR3 is 15 residues long. Germline V gene data show CDR1 as LGHDT and CDR2 as YNNKEL (reference sequence). With 4 bases removed from V and 2 bases from J, the gap between germline ends came to 14 bases. The CDR3, as DNA: TGTGCCAGCAGCCCATCCGGGACGCAGCAAGAGACCCAGTACTTC. Protein: CASSPSGTQQETQYF.

In this sample, this clonotype turned up a few times. The chain joins TRBV10-3 to TRBJ1-1; D is unclear. V lost 11 bases to trimming and J lost 1 base, with 14 bases between them. The CDR3 runs to 13 residues. In germline, CDR1 is ENHRY, CDR2 SYGVKD. CDR3 amino acids: CAVGLLKNTEAFF. The CDR3 DNA sequence: TGTGCCGTGGGCCTACTCAAGAACACTGAAGCTTTCTTT.

There are many counts of this clonotype. J is TRBJ2-1 and V is TRBV20-1; TRBD1 or TRBD2 may be the D gene (5 bases each). CDR3 length equals 15 residues. Trimming cost V 1 base and J 7 bases, with 17 bases left between them. Germline CDR1 and CDR2: DFQATT and SNEGSKA (reference sequence). The CDR3, as DNA: TGCAGTGCTAGAGGGGCCGGGACCCGGGTTAATGAGCAGTTCTTC. Its translation: CSARGAGTRVNEQFF.

This clonotype was recorded many times. J is TRBJ1-5 and V is TRBV5-1; D not resolved. Trimming removed 0 bases at V and 1 base at J, with 8 bases between. The CDR3 extends over 15 amino acids. CDR1 and CDR2 (germline): SGHRS, YFSETQ. CDR3 loop: CASSLESQSNQPQHF. CDR3 sequence (DNA): TGCGCCAGCAGCTTGGAAAGTCAAAGCAATCAGCCCCAGCATTTT.

In this sample, this clonotype turned up a few times. V is TRBV7-2 and J is TRBJ2-3, with D perhaps TRBD2 (6 bases). V was trimmed by 3 bases and J by 6 bases, leaving 13 bases between them. The CDR3 covers 14 residues. Germline-derived CDR1 and CDR2 are SGHTA and FQGNSA. DNA for the CDR3: TGTGCCAGCAGCTTTGGAGGGCCCCTGGATACGCAGTATTTT. Translated: CASSFGGPLDTQYF.

The chain couples TRBV5-6 to TRBJ2-7, with TRBD2 matching over 10 bases. Germline V lookup: CDR1 SGHDT, CDR2 YYEEEE. The trim removed 2 bases at V and 0 bases at J, leaving 5 bases unmatched. The CDR3 has 16 amino acids. In DNA form, the CDR3 reads TGTGCCAGCAGCTTTCCTAGCGGGGGCAGCTCCTACGAGCAGTACGTC. Protein sequence: CASSFPSGGSSYEQYV.

This clonotype was seen a handful of times. The rearrangement joins TRBV9 to TRBJ2-6; 9 bases agree with TRBD1. V was pared by 2 bases and J by 2 bases, with 8 bases of the junction left unmatched. CDR3 length equals 18 residues. Germline V lookup: CDR1 SGDLS, CDR2 YYNGEE. This CDR3 reads CASSVYRGRIAGANVLTF. As DNA, the CDR3 is TGTGCCAGCAGCGTCTACAGGGGGCGGATCGCTGGGGCCAACGTCCTGACTTTC.

The rearrangement uses TRBV7-3 and TRBJ2-3; D gene ambiguous. Germline loops: CDR1 SGHTA, CDR2 FQGTGA. CDR3 size: 12 residues. The V end was cut by 8 bases, the J end by 4 bases, with 10 bases between. Here the CDR3 reads CASSQYPDTQYF. The CDR3 region has the DNA TGTGCCAGCTCCCAATACCCAGATACGCAGTATTTT.

In its sample, this clonotype was seen a few times. The rearrangement links TRBV5-5 to TRBJ2-3, with D perhaps TRBD1 (6 bases). Trimming left V 1 base short and J 2 bases short, with 8 bases between. Looked up from germline, CDR1 is SGHKS and CDR2 is YYEKEE (reference sequence). The length of the CDR3 is 14 residues. The DNA for the CDR3 is TGTGCCAGCAGCTTGTACAGGGCCACAGATACGCAGTATTTT. Protein product: CASSLYRATDTQYF.

J is TRBJ1-5 and V is TRBV3-1; D possibly corresponds to TRBD1 (5 bases). Per the germline V gene, CDR1 is LGHDT and CDR2 is YNNKEL (reference sequence). The CDR3 runs to 17 residues. The V end lost 2 bases, the J end lost 1 base, and 15 bases lay between the germline ends. The CDR3 sequence is CASSQWQGAGSNQPQHF. Written as DNA, the CDR3 is TGTGCCAGCAGCCAATGGCAAGGGGCCGGAAGCAATCAGCCCCAGCATTTT.

The V and J genes are TRBV7-9 and TRBJ1-2; no definite D call. With 1 base removed from V and 3 bases from J, the gap between germline ends came to 9 bases. The V gene's germline CDR1 is SEHNR and CDR2 FQNEAQ (reference sequence). CDR3 length equals 14 residues. The CDR3 reads CASSLDESYYGYTF. CDR3 in DNA: TGTGCCAGCAGCTTAGACGAATCGTACTATGGCTACACCTTC.

The chain combines TRBV5-1 with TRBJ2-1; D gene unclear. V dropped 0 bases and J dropped 3 bases, with 7 bases sitting between them. The germline V gene encodes CDR1 SGHRS and CDR2 YFSETQ. The CDR3 has 14 amino acids. The CDR3 region is CASSLGTDYNEQFF. The CDR3 DNA reads as TGCGCCAGCAGCTTGGGTACAGACTACAATGAGCAGTTCTTC.

This clonotype was observed a few times. In DNA form, the CDR3 reads TGCGCCAGCAGCTTGGAGTTCGGCAGCAACTATGGCTACACCTTC. Amino acids: CASSLEFGSNYGYTF. V gene TRBV5-1 combines with J gene TRBJ1-2, with D uncertain. CDR1 and CDR2 (germline): SGHRS, YFSETQ. Trimming removed 0 bases from V and 2 bases from J, with 11 bases in between. This CDR3 region has 15 residues.